These 23 T cell receptor beta chains were sequenced from one sample in a study of neoadjuvant anti-PD-1 for oral cavity cancer. Measured with immunoSEQ multiplex PCR; TCRdb has only the in-frame clones, and not every one. The data show 8,500 to 9,500 clones, around 72% seen once. Described time point: after neoadjuvant nivolumab, at surgical resection. Sequencing was performed on PBMCs, taken after nivolumab (anti-PD-1) treatment. The receptor source for this set is a person aged 40 to 85 with oral cavity squamous cell carcinoma.

The chain carries TRBV28 and TRBJ2-2; maybe TRBD2 (6 bases). The germline gives CDR1 MDHEN, CDR2 SYDVKM. Trimming shortened V by 5 bases and J by 2 bases, and 9 bases separated the two germline ends. The length of the CDR3 is 14 residues. The CDR3 reads CASSRGINTGELFF. CDR3 DNA sequence: TGTGCCAGCAGTCGGGGGATTAACACCGGGGAGCTGTTTTTT.

The chain is built from TRBV10-2 and TRBJ2-1, with D uncertain. V dropped 10 bases and J dropped 6 bases, with 16 bases sitting between them. The CDR3 is 13 residues long. CDR1 and CDR2 (germline): WSHSY, SAAADI. The CDR3 region is CATATELLNEQFF. The DNA of the CDR3 is TGCGCCACCGCAACGGAACTTCTCAATGAGCAGTTCTTC.

This clone is a singleton in its sample. The J gene is TRBJ1-1, the V gene TRBV7-8; D unclear. V dropped 5 bases and J dropped 8 bases, with 12 bases sitting between them. In germline, CDR1 is SGHVS, CDR2 FQNEAQ. The CDR3 spans 12 residues. CDR3 loop: CASSRLGLEAFF. CDR3 coding DNA: TGTGCCAGCAGCCGACTCGGACTGGAAGCTTTCTTT.

The V call is TRBV7-6, the J call TRBJ2-3; either TRBD1 or TRBD2 may fit D (6 bases each). The ends were cut back, 2 bases at V and 5 bases at J, with 23 bases in the middle. CDR1 is SGHVS, CDR2 FNYEAQ, per germline. The CDR3 contains 18 residues. CDR3 sequence reads: CASSLTGGRSGRVDTQYF. In DNA form, the CDR3 reads TGTGCCAGCAGCTTAACTGGGGGGCGTAGCGGAAGGGTAGATACGCAGTATTTT.

The rearrangement uses TRBV5-6 and TRBJ2-7, with 7 bases identical to TRBD1. The germline CDR1 and CDR2 sequences are SGHDT and YYEEEE. V was clipped by 4 bases and J by 2 bases; unmatched bases: 6. The CDR3 consists of 14 residues. The CDR3: CASSRQGQTYEQYF. The CDR3 DNA reads TGTGCCAGCAGCCGACAGGGACAAACCTACGAGCAGTACTTC.

This clone was counted between two and nine times. The chain recombines TRBV9 with TRBJ2-7, with 7 bases aligning to TRBD2. The V gene end was trimmed by 5 bases and the J gene end by 2 bases; junction bases not matched to a gene: 4. From germline, CDR1 is SGDLS and CDR2 YYNGEE. The CDR3 consists of 13 residues. The DNA of the CDR3 is TGTGCCAGCAGTTCCGGACTAGCCTACGAGCAGTACTTC. Its protein product is CASSSGLAYEQYF. Based on the CDR3 plus reference TRBV9 and TRBJ2-7, the full variable domain is DSGVTQTPKHLITATGQRVTLRCSPRSGDLSVYWYQQSLDQGLQFLIQYYNGEERAKGNILERFSAQQFPDLHSELNLSSLELGDSALYFCASSSGLAYEQYFGPGTRLTVT.

The chain couples TRBV28 to TRBJ1-6; the match to TRBD1 covers 7 bases. With 5 bases clipped from V and 9 bases from J, the junction kept 13 bases outside the gene matches. This CDR3 is built from 16 residues. Looked up from germline, CDR1 is MDHEN and CDR2 is SYDVKM. This CDR3 reads CASSPPSQGGFSPLHF. The CDR3 region has the DNA TGTGCCAGCAGTCCCCCCAGTCAGGGGGGTTTTTCACCCCTCCACTTT. Full variable domain (rest looked up from reference TRBV28 and TRBJ1-6): DVKVTQSSRYLVKRTGEKVFLECVQDMDHENMFWYRQDPGLGLRLIYFSYDVKMKEKGDIPEGYSVSREKKERFSLILESASTNQTSMYLCASSPPSQGGFSPLHFGNGTRLTVT.

J is TRBJ1-2 and V is TRBV19; D gene unclear. This CDR3 is 18 amino acids long. CDR1 LNHDA and CDR2 SQIVND come from the germline V gene (reference sequence). The germline V and J ends were trimmed by 6 bases and 4 bases, with 27 bases remaining between them. CDR3 nucleotide sequence: TGTGCCAGTAGGAAAATAGGAATTCAGGTCGCCCGCGCCTATGGCTACACCTTC. Translated, it gives CASRKIGIQVARAYGYTF.

V gene TRBV7-9 combines with J gene TRBJ1-1, with 8 bases identical to TRBD1. In germline, CDR1 is SEHNR, CDR2 FQNEAQ (reference sequence). The CDR3 has 13 residues. Trimming took 6 bases from V and 7 from J; bases not matched to a gene: 7. The CDR3: CASRSGTGSEAFF. The CDR3 region has the DNA TGTGCCAGCAGATCCGGGACAGGTAGTGAAGCTTTCTTT.

The chain has TRBV9 and TRBJ2-1, with D maybe TRBD1 (6 bases). Germline CDR1 is SGDLS and CDR2 is YYNGEE. V was pared by 0 bases and J by 0 bases, with 7 bases between. This CDR3 contains 15 residues. CDR3 bases: TGTGCCAGCAGCGTAGCGGACAGCTCCTACAATGAGCAGTTCTTC. Translation: CASSVADSSYNEQFF.

In its sample, this clone was seen a few times. The chain links TRBV7-9 to TRBJ2-6; D might be TRBD2 (5 bases). Germline V CDR1 and CDR2: SEHNR, FQNEAQ (reference sequence). V was trimmed by 4 bases and J by 0 bases, leaving 10 bases between them. The CDR3 runs 16 residues. The CDR3 DNA reads TGTGCCAGCAGCTCACTAGGAACCTCTGGGGCCAACGTCCTGACTTTC. Its translation: CASSSLGTSGANVLTF.

This clone was counted a single time. V and J are TRBV5-4 and TRBJ2-7; a possible D gene is TRBD1 (6 bases). With 0 bases removed from V and 5 bases from J, the gap between germline ends came to 9 bases. Germline V gene data show CDR1 as SGHNT and CDR2 as YYREEE (reference sequence). The CDR3 is 13 residues long. This CDR3 is CASSLGQGNEQYF. CDR3 nucleotide sequence: TGTGCCAGCAGCTTGGGTCAGGGGAACGAGCAGTACTTC.

The chain carries TRBV25-1 and TRBJ2-5, with TRBD2 identical over 11 bases. The ends lost 1 base at V and 4 bases at J; junction bases unmatched: 2. The CDR3 runs to 15 residues. Germline CDR1 is MGHDK and CDR2 is SYGVNS. In nucleotides, the CDR3 is TGTGCCAGCAGTGAATTTACTAGCGGGAGAGAGACCCAGTACTTC. It translates to CASSEFTSGRETQYF.

The chain links TRBV7-6 to TRBJ2-1; 16 bases agree with TRBD2. Germline loops: CDR1 SGHVS, CDR2 FNYEAQ. This CDR3 spans 16 amino acids. The trim removed 6 bases at V and 6 bases at J, leaving 5 bases unmatched. The CDR3 sequence is CASRAGLAGGFNEQFF. The CDR3 nucleotides are TGTGCCAGCAGAGCGGGACTAGCGGGAGGGTTCAATGAGCAGTTCTTC.

The CDR3 nucleotides read TGTGCCAGCAGCCTGTTCCGGAGCGGGGGGGAGACCCAGTACTTC. It yields the protein CASSLFRSGGETQYF. The chain couples TRBV5-4 to TRBJ2-5, with 9 bases identical to TRBD2. CDR1 is SGHNT, CDR2 YYREEE, per germline (reference sequence). Losses at the gene ends were 4 bases for V and 5 bases for J; bases not matched to a gene: 9. CDR3 length equals 15 residues. Full variable domain (outside the CDR3, taken from reference TRBV5-4 and TRBJ2-5): ETGVTQSPTHLIKTRGQQVTLRCSSQSGHNTVSWYQQALGQGPQFIFQYYREEENGRGNFPPRFSGLQFPNYSSELNVNALELDDSALYLCASSLFRSGGETQYFGPGTRLLVL.

The chain recombines TRBV10-3 with TRBJ2-7; the match to TRBD1 covers 7 bases. Per the germline V gene, CDR1 is ENHRY and CDR2 is SYGVKD. J was trimmed by 2 bases and V by 6 bases; bases with no gene match: 7. The CDR3 sequence is 14 residues long. CDR3 in amino acids: CAIRGWDSTYEQYF. CDR3 nucleotide sequence: TGTGCCATCAGGGGGTGGGACAGCACCTACGAGCAGTACTTC.

The rearrangement links TRBV9 to TRBJ2-1; tentatively, D is TRBD2 (5 bases). This CDR3 region has 14 residues. Germline CDR1 SGDLS, CDR2 YYNGEE. V was cut by 2 bases and J by 10 bases, with 16 bases left in between. The CDR3 sequence: CASSVRVGSDEQFF. CDR3 in DNA: TGTGCCAGCAGCGTGAGAGTTGGGAGCGACGAGCAGTTCTTC.

This clone was seen only once. The chain carries TRBV6-1 and TRBJ1-5; D is possibly TRBD1 (6 bases). The CDR3 has 14 residues. The ends were cut back, 1 base at V and 7 bases at J, with 11 bases in the middle. Per germline, CDR1 MNHNS and CDR2 SASEGT. As DNA, the CDR3 is TGTGCCAGCAGTGAAGACAGGGTTCGGCAGCCCCAGCATTTT. Its protein is CASSEDRVRQPQHF.

The gene calls are TRBV5-4 and TRBJ2-2; 11 bases are a match to TRBD2. The CDR3 extends over 15 amino acids. V lost 4 bases to trimming and J lost 5 bases; unmatched junction nucleotides: 4. Germline CDR1 SGHNT, CDR2 YYREEE (reference sequence). The CDR3 nucleotides are TGTGCCAGCAGCCCCGGGACTAGCGGTACCGGGGAGCTGTTTTTT. As protein: CASSPGTSGTGELFF.

This clone was seen once. In DNA form, the CDR3 reads TGCGCCAGCAGCCCCTCACTTACAGGGGCTAATTCACCCCTCCACTTT. Amino acids: CASSPSLTGANSPLHF. The V and J genes are TRBV23-1 and TRBJ1-6; 7 bases are a match to TRBD1. TRBV23-1 is filed as an ORF, its function uncertain. V lost 6 bases and J lost 6; bases outside the gene matches: 11. The CDR3 runs to 16 residues.

The CDR3 DNA follows: TGTGCCAGCAGCTTAGATCCTAGCGGGTACGAGCAGTACTTC. This translates into CASSLDPSGYEQYF. This chain joins TRBV7-2 and TRBJ2-7; 8 bases match TRBD2. J was trimmed by 4 bases and V by 1 base; bases with no gene match: 3. This CDR3 has 14 residues. CDR1 SGHTA and CDR2 FQGNSA come from the germline V gene.

This chain's CDR3 is CASSLDLRGNTEAFF. The CDR3 nucleotides read TGCGCCAGCAGCTTGGATTTGAGGGGAAACACTGAAGCTTTCTTT. The V gene is TRBV5-1, the J gene TRBJ1-1, with a possible D match to TRBD1 (5 bases). CDR3 length: 15 residues. Germline V gene lookup returns CDR1 SGHRS and CDR2 YFSETQ. V was pared by 0 bases and J by 2 bases, with 11 bases between.

The chain employs TRBV7-9 and TRBJ2-3; 7 positions agree with TRBD2. This CDR3 is 15 amino acids long. Per germline, CDR1 SEHNR and CDR2 FQNEAQ (reference sequence). V shed 7 bases and J 8 bases; nucleotides not matched to a gene: 15. The DNA of the CDR3 is TGTGCCAGCACCTTCGGGGTAGCGGGCACGGGTACGCAGTATTTT. Encoded protein: CASTFGVAGTGTQYF.